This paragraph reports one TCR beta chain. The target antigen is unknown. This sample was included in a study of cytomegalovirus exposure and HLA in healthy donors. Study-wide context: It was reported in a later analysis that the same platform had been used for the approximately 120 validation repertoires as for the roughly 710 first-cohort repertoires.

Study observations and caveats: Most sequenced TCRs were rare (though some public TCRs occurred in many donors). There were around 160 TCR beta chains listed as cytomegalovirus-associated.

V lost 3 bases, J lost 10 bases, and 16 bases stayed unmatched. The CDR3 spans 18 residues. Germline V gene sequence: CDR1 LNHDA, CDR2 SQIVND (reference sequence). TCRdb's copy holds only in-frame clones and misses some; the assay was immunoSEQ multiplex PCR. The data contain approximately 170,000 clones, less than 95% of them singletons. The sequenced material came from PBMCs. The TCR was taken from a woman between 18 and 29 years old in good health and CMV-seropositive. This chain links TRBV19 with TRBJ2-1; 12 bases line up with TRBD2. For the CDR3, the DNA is TGTGCCAGTAGTATTGGGCTAGCGGGAGGGCTAAGAATCTCCGAGCAGTTCTTC. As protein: CASSIGLAGGLRISEQFF.